The 3 T cell receptor beta chains below all came from one sample that was sequenced in a study of blood T cell repertoires in COVID-19. Clones were read by immunoSEQ multiplex PCR, and TCRdb kept only the in-frame ones, dropping some. The sample contains tens of thousands of clones, approximately 76% of which appear only once. Sequencing was done on a sample of peripheral blood. The receptors here all came from a man aged 65-85 years with acute or convalescent COVID-19.

The chain uses TRBV18 and TRBJ2-2, with 7 bases lining up with TRBD1. The CDR3 is made up of 15 amino acids. Trimming took 4 bases from V and 0 from J; bases not matched to a gene: 2. Per germline, CDR1 KGHSH and CDR2 LQKENI. CDR3 DNA: TGTGCCAGCTCACTTGGGACAGCGAACACCGGGGAGCTGTTTTTT. Translating it yields CASSLGTANTGELFF.

The chain recombines TRBV7-2 with TRBJ2-7, with 15 bases fitting TRBD2. The CDR3 is 15 amino acids. The J segment lost 3 bases and the V segment lost 5 bases, leaving 2 bases of the junction unmatched. CDR1 and CDR2 (germline): SGHTA, FQGNSA. The CDR3 loop is CASSEGLAGGYEQYV. CDR3 nucleotide sequence: TGTGCCAGCAGCGAGGGACTAGCGGGGGGCTACGAGCAGTACGTC.

V usage is TRBV30 and J usage is TRBJ2-2; a possible D gene is TRBD2 (5 bases). Germline CDR1 is GTSNPN and CDR2 is SVGIG (reference sequence). The CDR3 runs 14 residues. Deletions cut 2 bases from V and 4 bases from J, with 11 bases between. The CDR3 is CAWSPGTSTGELFF. In DNA form, the CDR3 reads TGTGCCTGGAGTCCGGGAACGAGCACCGGGGAGCTGTTTTTT.